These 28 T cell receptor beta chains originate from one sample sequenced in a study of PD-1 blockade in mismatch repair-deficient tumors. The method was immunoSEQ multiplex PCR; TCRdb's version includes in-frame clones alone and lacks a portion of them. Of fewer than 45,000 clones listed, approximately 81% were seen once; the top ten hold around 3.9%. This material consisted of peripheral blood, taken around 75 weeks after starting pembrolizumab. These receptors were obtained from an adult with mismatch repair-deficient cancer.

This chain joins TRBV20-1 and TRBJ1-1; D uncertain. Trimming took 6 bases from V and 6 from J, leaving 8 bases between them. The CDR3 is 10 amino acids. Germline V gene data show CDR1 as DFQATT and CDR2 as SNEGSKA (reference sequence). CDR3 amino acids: CSARFAEAFF. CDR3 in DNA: TGCAGTGCCCGCTTCGCTGAAGCTTTCTTT.

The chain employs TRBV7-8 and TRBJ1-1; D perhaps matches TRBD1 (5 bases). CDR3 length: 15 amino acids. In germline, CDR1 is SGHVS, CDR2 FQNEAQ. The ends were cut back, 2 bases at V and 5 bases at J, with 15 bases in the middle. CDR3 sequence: CASSLRRGVETEAFF. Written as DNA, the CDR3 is TGTGCCAGCAGCTTAAGGAGGGGTGTAGAGACTGAAGCTTTCTTT. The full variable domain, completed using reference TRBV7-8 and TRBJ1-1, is GAGVSQSPRYKVAKRGQDVALRCDPISGHVSLFWYQQALGQGPEFLTYFQNEAQLDKSGLPSDRFFAERPEGSVSTLKIQRTQQEDSAVYLCASSLRRGVETEAFFGQGTRLTVV.

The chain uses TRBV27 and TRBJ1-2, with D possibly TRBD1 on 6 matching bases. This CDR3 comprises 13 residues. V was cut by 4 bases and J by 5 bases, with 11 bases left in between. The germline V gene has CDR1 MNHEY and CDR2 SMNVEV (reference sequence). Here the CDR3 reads CASSSTGWYGYTF. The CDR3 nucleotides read TGTGCCAGCAGTTCTACAGGGTGGTATGGCTACACCTTC.

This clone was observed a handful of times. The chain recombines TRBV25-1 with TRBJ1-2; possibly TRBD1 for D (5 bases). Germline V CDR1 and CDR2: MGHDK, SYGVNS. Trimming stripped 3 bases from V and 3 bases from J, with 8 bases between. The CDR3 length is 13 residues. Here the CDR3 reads CASSDGGYYGYTF. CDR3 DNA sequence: TGTGCCAGCAGTGATGGGGGATACTATGGCTACACCTTC.

The DNA for the CDR3 is TGTGCCAGCAGCCAAGATAGAGCCGCGAACACCGGGGAGCTGTTTTTT. Encoded protein: CASSQDRAANTGELFF. The rearrangement uses TRBV14 and TRBJ2-2; no firm D call. Trimming removed 0 bases from V and 0 bases from J, with 8 bases in between. This CDR3 is built from 16 residues. CDR1 SGHDN and CDR2 FVKESK come from the germline V gene.

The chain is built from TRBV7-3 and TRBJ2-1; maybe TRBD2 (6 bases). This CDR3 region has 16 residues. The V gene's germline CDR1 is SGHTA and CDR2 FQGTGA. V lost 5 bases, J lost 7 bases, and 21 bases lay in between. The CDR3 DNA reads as TGTGCCAGCAGCGTGTCCGGGACTCTCTCGGGGAATGAGCAGTTCTTC. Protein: CASSVSGTLSGNEQFF.

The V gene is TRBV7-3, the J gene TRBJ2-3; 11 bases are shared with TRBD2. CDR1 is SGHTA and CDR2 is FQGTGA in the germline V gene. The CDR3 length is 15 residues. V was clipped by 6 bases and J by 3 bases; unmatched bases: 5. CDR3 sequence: CASSKTSGETDTQYF. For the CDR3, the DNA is TGTGCCAGCAGTAAGACTAGCGGGGAAACAGATACGCAGTATTTT.

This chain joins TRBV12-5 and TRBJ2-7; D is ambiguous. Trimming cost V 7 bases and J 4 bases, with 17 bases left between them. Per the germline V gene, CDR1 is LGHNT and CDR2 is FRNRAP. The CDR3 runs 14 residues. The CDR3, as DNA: TGTGCTAGTGCACTCGGGCATACCAGTTACGAGCAGTACTTC. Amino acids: CASALGHTSYEQYF.

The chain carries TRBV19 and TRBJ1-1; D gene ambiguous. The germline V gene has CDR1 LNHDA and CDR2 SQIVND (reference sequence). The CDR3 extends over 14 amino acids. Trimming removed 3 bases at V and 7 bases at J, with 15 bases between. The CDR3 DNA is TGTGCCAGTAGTATGAGATGGACCGTCGGTGAAGCTTTCTTT. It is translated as CASSMRWTVGEAFF.

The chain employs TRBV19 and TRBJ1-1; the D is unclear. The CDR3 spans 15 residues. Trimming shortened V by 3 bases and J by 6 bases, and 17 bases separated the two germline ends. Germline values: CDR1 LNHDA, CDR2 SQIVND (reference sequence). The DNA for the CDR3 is TGTGCCAGTAGTATCCCCGGCGTTAGCCGCGCTGAAGCTTTCTTT. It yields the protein CASSIPGVSRAEAFF. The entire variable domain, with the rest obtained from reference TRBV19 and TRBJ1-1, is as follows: DGGITQSPKYLFRKEGQNVTLSCEQNLNHDAMYWYRQDPGQGLRLIYYSQIVNDFQKGDIAEGYSVSREKKESFPLTVTSAQKNPTAFYLCASSIPGVSRAEAFFGQGTRLTVV.

The CDR3 region is CASSLAGGEKLFF. CDR3 in DNA: TGTGCCAGCAGCTTGGCGGGGGGAGAAAAACTGTTTTTT. This chain uses TRBV5-4 with TRBJ1-4; D perhaps matches TRBD1 (5 bases). The CDR3 spans 13 residues. The germline V and J ends were trimmed by 0 bases and 8 bases, with 8 bases remaining between them. Germline V CDR1 and CDR2: SGHNT, YYREEE (reference sequence).

The CDR3 coding sequence is TGTGCCAGCAGCTCCGGACGGACGAACACTGAAGCTTTCTTT. This sequence encodes CASSSGRTNTEAFF. J is TRBJ1-1 and V is TRBV7-3; D call uncertain. The CDR3 is made up of 14 amino acids. In germline, CDR1 is SGHTA, CDR2 FQGTGA. Deletions cut 4 bases from V and 1 base from J, with 10 bases between.

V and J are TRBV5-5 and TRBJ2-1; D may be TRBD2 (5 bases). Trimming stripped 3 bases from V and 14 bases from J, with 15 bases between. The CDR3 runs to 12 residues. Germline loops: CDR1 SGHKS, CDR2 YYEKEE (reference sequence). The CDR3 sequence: CASSSPTTPEFF. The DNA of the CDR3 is TGTGCCAGCAGCTCTCCGACTACCCCGGAGTTCTTC.

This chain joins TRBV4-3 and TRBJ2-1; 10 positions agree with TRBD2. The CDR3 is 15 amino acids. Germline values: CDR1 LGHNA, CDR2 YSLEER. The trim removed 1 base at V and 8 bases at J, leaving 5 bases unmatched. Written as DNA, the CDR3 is TGCGCCAGCAGCCAAGTGTCTAGCGGGAGCTATGAGCAGTTCTTC. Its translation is CASSQVSSGSYEQFF.

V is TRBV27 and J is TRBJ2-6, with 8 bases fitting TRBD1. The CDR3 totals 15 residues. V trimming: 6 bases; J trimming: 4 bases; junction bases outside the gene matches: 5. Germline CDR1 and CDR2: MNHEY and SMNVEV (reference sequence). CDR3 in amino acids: CASRRQGSGANVLTF. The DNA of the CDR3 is TGTGCCAGCAGAAGACAGGGGTCAGGGGCCAACGTCCTGACTTTC.

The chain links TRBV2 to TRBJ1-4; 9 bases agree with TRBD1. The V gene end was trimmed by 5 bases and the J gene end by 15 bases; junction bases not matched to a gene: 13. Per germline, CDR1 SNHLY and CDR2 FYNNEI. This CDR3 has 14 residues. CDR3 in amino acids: CASSFDRGTGRMFF. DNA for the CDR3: TGTGCCAGCAGTTTCGACCGGGGGACAGGGCGGATGTTTTTT.

The CDR3 DNA sequence: TGTGCCAGTAGTATCGCCCACTCGGGGATAGGGTACGAGCAGTACTTC. Protein product: CASSIAHSGIGYEQYF. The chain is built from TRBV19 and TRBJ2-7, with D possibly TRBD2 on 5 matching bases. Trimming pared 3 bases from V and 4 bases from J, leaving 19 bases between. CDR1 and CDR2 (germline): LNHDA, SQIVND (reference sequence). The CDR3 sequence is 16 residues long.

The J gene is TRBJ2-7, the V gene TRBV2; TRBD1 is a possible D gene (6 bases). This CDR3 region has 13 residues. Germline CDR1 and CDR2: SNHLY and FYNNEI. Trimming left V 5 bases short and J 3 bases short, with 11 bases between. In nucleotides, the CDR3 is TGTGCCAGCAGTCACCGGGACAACTACGAGCAGTACTTC. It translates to CASSHRDNYEQYF.

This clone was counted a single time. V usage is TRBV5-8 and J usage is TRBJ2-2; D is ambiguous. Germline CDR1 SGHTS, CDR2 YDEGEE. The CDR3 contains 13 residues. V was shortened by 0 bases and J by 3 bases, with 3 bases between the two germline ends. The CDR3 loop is CASSLAYTGELFF. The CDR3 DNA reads TGTGCCAGCAGCTTGGCGTACACCGGGGAGCTGTTTTTT.

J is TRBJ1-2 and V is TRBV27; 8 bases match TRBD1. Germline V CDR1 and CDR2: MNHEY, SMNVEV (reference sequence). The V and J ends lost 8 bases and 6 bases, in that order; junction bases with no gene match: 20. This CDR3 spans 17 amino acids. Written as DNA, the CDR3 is TGTGCCAGCCTCCCAACATCCGGGACAGGTATTCTCCATGGCTACACCTTC. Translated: CASLPTSGTGILHGYTF.

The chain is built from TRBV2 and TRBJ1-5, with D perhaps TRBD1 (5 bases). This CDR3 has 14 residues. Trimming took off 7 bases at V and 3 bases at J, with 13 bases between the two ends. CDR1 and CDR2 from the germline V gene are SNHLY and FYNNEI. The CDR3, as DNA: TGTGCCAGCAAGAGGGACGGCTTCAATCAGCCCCAGCATTTT. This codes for CASKRDGFNQPQHF.

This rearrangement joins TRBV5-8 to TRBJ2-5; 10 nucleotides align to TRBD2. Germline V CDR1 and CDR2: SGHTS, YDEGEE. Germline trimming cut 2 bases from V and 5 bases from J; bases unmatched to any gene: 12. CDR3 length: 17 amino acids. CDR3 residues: CASSLGGLAETGETQYF. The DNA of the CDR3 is TGTGCCAGCAGCTTAGGAGGACTAGCGGAAACAGGGGAGACCCAGTACTTC.

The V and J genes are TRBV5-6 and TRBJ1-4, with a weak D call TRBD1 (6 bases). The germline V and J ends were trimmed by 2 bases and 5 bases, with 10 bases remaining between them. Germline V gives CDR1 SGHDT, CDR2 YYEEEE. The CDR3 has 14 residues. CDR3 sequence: CASSLGQLNEKLFF. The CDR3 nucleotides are TGTGCCAGCAGCTTAGGACAGCTGAATGAAAAACTGTTTTTT.

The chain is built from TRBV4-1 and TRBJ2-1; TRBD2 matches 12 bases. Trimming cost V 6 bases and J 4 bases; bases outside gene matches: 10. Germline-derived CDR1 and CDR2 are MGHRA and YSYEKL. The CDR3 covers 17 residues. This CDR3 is CASRPLQTSGSYNEQFF. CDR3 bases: TGCGCCAGCAGGCCACTCCAGACTAGCGGGAGTTACAATGAGCAGTTCTTC.

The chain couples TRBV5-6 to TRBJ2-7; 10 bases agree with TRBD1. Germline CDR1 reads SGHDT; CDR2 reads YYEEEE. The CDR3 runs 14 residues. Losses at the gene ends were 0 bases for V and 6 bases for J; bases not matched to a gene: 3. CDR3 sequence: CASSLGQGAREQYF. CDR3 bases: TGTGCCAGCAGCTTGGGACAGGGGGCTCGCGAGCAGTACTTC.

In DNA form, the CDR3 reads TGTGCCAGCTCACCACAGCCTGATACGCAGTATTTT. It is translated as CASSPQPDTQYF. The chain uses TRBV18 and TRBJ2-3; D is undetermined. V was trimmed by 1 base and J by 6 bases, leaving 5 bases between them. Germline CDR1 KGHSH, CDR2 LQKENI. The CDR3 covers 12 residues.

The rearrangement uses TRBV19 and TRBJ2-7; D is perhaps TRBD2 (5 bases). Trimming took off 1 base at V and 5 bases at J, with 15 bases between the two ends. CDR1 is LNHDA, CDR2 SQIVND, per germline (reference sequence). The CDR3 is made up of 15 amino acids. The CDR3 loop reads CASSIVPRDPHEQYF. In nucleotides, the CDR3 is TGTGCCAGTAGTATAGTACCCCGGGATCCCCACGAGCAGTACTTC.

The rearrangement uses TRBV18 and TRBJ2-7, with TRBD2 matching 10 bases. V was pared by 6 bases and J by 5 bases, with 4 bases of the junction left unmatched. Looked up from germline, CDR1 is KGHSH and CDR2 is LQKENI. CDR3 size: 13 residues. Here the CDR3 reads CASSLAGEDEQYF. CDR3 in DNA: TGTGCCAGCTCTCTAGCGGGAGAGGACGAGCAGTACTTC.